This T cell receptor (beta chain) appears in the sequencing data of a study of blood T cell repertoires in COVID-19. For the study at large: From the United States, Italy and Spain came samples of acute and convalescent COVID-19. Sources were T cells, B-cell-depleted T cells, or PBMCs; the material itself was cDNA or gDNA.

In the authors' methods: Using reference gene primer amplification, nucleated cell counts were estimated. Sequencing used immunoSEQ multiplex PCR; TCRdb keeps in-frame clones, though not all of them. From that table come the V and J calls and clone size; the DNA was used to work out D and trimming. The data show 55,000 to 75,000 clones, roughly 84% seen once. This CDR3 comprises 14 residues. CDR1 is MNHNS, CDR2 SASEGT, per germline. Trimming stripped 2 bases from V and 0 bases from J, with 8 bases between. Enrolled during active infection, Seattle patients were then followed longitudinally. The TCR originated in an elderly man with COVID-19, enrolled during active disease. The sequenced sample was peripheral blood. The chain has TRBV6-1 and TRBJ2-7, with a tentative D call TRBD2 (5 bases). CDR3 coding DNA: TGTGCCAGCAGTGAAAAAGGGAGCTCCTACGAGCAGTACGTC. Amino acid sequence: CASSEKGSSYEQYV.